One and the same sample provided the 15 T cell receptor beta chains below, sequenced in a study of T-cell memory formation after mild COVID-19. TCRdb re-called the 5' RACE reads with MiXCR, one entry per CDR3 protein. The data hold a few hundred thousand distinct CDR3 sequences, with 25% to 30% observed a single time. The material sequenced was PBMCs or a T cell subset sorted from them (not recorded which). These receptors all stem from an adult woman who had mild COVID-19 (a few samples of this study predate the infection). Cell type and time point are not known.

The chain carries TRBV20-1 and TRBJ1-4; possible D gene TRBD1, 5 bases. Trimming cost V 6 bases and J 6 bases, with 14 bases left between them. Germline V gene sequence: CDR1 DFQATT, CDR2 SNEGSKA (reference sequence). The CDR3 is 13 amino acids. CDR3 DNA: TGCAGTGCCTGGCGGGGACGGGATGAAAAACTGTTTTTT. Protein product: CSAWRGRDEKLFF.

This clonotype has only a few counts. The genes are TRBV20-1 and TRBJ2-1; 10 bases line up with TRBD2. After removal of 5 bases from V and 7 bases from J, the junction contained 5 bases not matched to a gene. From germline, CDR1 is DFQATT and CDR2 SNEGSKA (reference sequence). The CDR3 contains 13 residues. CDR3: CSARPSGSNEQFF. The CDR3 DNA is TGCAGTGCTCGTCCTAGCGGGAGTAATGAGCAGTTCTTC.

The rearrangement links TRBV20-1 to TRBJ2-1, with D unresolved. The ends were cut back, 6 bases at V and 8 bases at J, with 14 bases in the middle. The CDR3 runs 12 residues. CDR1 is DFQATT, CDR2 SNEGSKA, per germline (reference sequence). The CDR3 sequence: CSAETSSDEQFF. In DNA form, the CDR3 reads TGCAGTGCCGAGACTTCCTCGGATGAGCAGTTCTTC.

Only a few counts were recorded for this clonotype. The V gene is TRBV4-2, the J gene TRBJ2-1; 7 nucleotides agree with TRBD2. J lost 6 bases, V lost 3 bases, and 8 bases had no gene match. Germline lookup yields CDR1 LGHNA and CDR2 YNFKEQ. This CDR3 is 15 amino acids long. The CDR3 spells CASSQDGAGSNEQFF. DNA for the CDR3: TGTGCCAGCAGCCAGGACGGAGCGGGGAGCAATGAGCAGTTCTTC.

V is TRBV7-3 and J is TRBJ2-1; 11 nucleotides line up with TRBD2. Looked up from germline, CDR1 is SGHTA and CDR2 is FQGTGA. The CDR3 consists of 16 residues. Losses at the gene ends were 4 bases for V and 3 bases for J; bases not matched to a gene: 5. CDR3 DNA: TGTGCCAGCAGCTCTTACGGGACTAGCGGCTACAATGAGCAGTTCTTC. It yields the protein CASSSYGTSGYNEQFF.

The CDR3 DNA reads as TGTGCCAGCAGCCTATCAACAGGGCCCCCATGGAATTCACCCCTCCACTTT. Protein product: CASSLSTGPPWNSPLHF. The chain uses TRBV7-2 and TRBJ1-6, with D possibly being TRBD1 (6 bases). Germline V gene data show CDR1 as SGHTA and CDR2 as FQGNSA. This CDR3 has 17 amino acids. The V end was cut by 5 bases, the J end by 7 bases, with 21 bases between.

The chain is built from TRBV7-8 and TRBJ1-3; D unresolved. The CDR3 sequence is 16 residues long. Trimming left V 5 bases short and J 0 bases short, with 14 bases between. Germline V gives CDR1 SGHVS, CDR2 FQNEAQ. The CDR3 here is CASSTSGRISGNTIYF. The CDR3 region has the DNA TGTGCCAGCAGCACCTCAGGACGTATCTCTGGAAACACCATATATTTT.

The chain is built from TRBV20-1 and TRBJ2-2, with TRBD2 matching 10 bases. Germline CDR1 reads DFQATT; CDR2 reads SNEGSKA (reference sequence). Trimming at V came to 8 bases and at J to 6 bases, leaving 12 bases not matched to a gene. The CDR3 sequence is 15 residues long. The CDR3 nucleotides read TGCAGTACTCGGACTAGCGGAGGGGGGGCCGGGGAGCTGTTTTTT. Amino acid sequence: CSTRTSGGGAGELFF.

The chain employs TRBV11-2 and TRBJ2-5; D remains unclear. The CDR3 loop spans 17 amino acids. Trimming cost V 3 bases and J 5 bases, with 22 bases left between them. Germline V lookup: CDR1 SGHAT, CDR2 FQNNGV. CDR3 sequence (DNA): TGTGCCAGCAGCTTCGATTTTTTTGGACCCTCCACGGAGACCCAGTACTTC. It yields the protein CASSFDFFGPSTETQYF.

There are a few counts of this clonotype. The rearrangement joins TRBV7-8 to TRBJ1-1; D perhaps matches TRBD1 (5 bases). Germline assignment: CDR1 SGHVS and CDR2 FQNEAQ. The V and J ends lost 5 bases and 2 bases respectively, with 18 bases between them. This CDR3 region has 16 residues. Written as DNA, the CDR3 is TGTGCCAGCAGCGGAGGGGCAGGGAATGTAAACACTGAAGCTTTCTTT. Protein product: CASSGGAGNVNTEAFF.

The sample holds a few counts of this clonotype. This chain connects TRBV11-2 to TRBJ2-5, with 12 bases identical to TRBD2. Germline V CDR1 and CDR2: SGHAT, FQNNGV. The CDR3 is 16 amino acids. J was trimmed by 5 bases and V by 0 bases; bases with no gene match: 4. Here the CDR3 DNA reads TGTGCCAGCAGCTTAGAAGGGGGACTAGCGGGCGAGACCCAGTACTTC. This sequence encodes CASSLEGGLAGETQYF.

The chain recombines TRBV7-9 with TRBJ1-1, with 8 bases matching TRBD1. V gave up 3 bases and J gave up 7 bases; unmatched junction bases: 10. CDR3 size: 15 residues. Germline loops: CDR1 SEHNR, CDR2 FQNEAQ (reference sequence). The CDR3 reads CASSFRAGGVGEAFF. The CDR3 DNA reads as TGTGCCAGCAGCTTCCGGGCAGGGGGCGTAGGTGAAGCTTTCTTT.

This clonotype was counted a few times. The CDR3 sequence: CASSQGYGTSGTPRYEQYF. CDR3 sequence (DNA): TGCGCCAGCAGCCAAGGTTACGGGACGTCCGGGACCCCGCGCTACGAGCAGTACTTC. V usage is TRBV4-3 and J usage is TRBJ2-7; D tentatively fits TRBD1 or TRBD2 (5 bases each). Germline V gives CDR1 LGHNA, CDR2 YSLEER. Trimming cost V 1 base and J 3 bases, with 25 bases left between them. This CDR3 has 19 amino acids.

CDR3 DNA: TGCAGTGCCACATGGACTAGCACCAATGAGCAGTTCTTC. Translating gives CSATWTSTNEQFF. The chain employs TRBV20-1 and TRBJ2-1; 8 positions agree with TRBD2. Germline V gives CDR1 DFQATT, CDR2 SNEGSKA (reference sequence). The CDR3 contains 13 residues. V lost 6 bases and J lost 6; bases outside the gene matches: 7.

The gene calls are TRBV20-1 and TRBJ1-1, with 10 bases identical to TRBD1. The V gene end was trimmed by 5 bases and the J gene end by 4 bases; junction bases not matched to a gene: 7. The CDR3 covers 14 residues. From germline, CDR1 is DFQATT and CDR2 SNEGSKA (reference sequence). The CDR3 DNA is TGCAGTGCTTTATTGGGACAGGGGATCACTGAAGCTTTCTTT. This translates into CSALLGQGITEAFF.